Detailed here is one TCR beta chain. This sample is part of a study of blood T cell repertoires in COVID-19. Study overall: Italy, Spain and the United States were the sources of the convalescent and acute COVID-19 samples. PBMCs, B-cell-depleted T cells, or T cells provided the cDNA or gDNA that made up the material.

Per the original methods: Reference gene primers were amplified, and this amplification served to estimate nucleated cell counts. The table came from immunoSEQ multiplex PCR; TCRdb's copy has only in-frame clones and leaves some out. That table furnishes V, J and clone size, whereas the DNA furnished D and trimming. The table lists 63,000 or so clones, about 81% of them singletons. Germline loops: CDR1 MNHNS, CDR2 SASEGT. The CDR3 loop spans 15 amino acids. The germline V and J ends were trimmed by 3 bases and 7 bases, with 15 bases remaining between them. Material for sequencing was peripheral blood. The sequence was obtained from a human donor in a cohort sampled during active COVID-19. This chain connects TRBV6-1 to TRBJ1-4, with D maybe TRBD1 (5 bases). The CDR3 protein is CASSDWAAQGEKLFF. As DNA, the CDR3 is TGTGCCAGCAGTGATTGGGCGGCGCAGGGTGAAAAACTGTTTTTT.